This is a list of T cell receptor beta chains from one sample in a study of early T cells in non-severe SARS-CoV-2 infection. TCRdb reprocessed the 5' RACE reads with MiXCR, giving one entry per CDR3 protein. The profile shows some 66,000 distinct CDR3 sequences, 13% of them singletons. The sequenced material came from whole blood. The receptor set was obtained from an adult who was a healthcare worker with PCR-confirmed SARS-CoV-2 infection or an uninfected control (not recorded which). Each CDR3 is given with its conserved first and last residue. D genes are given only for firm matches. Not every row has a clone size; where given, it reads once, few, many or a size class.

V gene,J gene,clone size,D gene,CDR3 protein,CDR3 DNA
TRBV7-2,TRBJ2-1,-,-,CASSLGRDRNEQFF,TGTGCCAGCAGCTTAGGAAGGGATAGAAATGAGCAGTTCTTC
TRBV2,TRBJ1-1,few,TRBD1,CASSERSDRLNTEAFF,TGTGCCAGCAGTGAGAGGTCGGACAGGTTGAACACTGAAGCTTTCTTT
TRBV6-5,TRBJ2-2,-,-,CACSYGWGTGELFF,TGTGCCTGCAGTTACGGGTGGGGGACCGGGGAGCTGTTTTTT
TRBV7-6,TRBJ2-7,many,TRBD1,CASSLFTGEGEQYF,TGTGCCAGCAGCTTATTTACAGGGGAAGGGGAGCAGTACTTC
TRBV6-4,TRBJ2-2,many,TRBD2,CASSDTAGEGTGELFF,TGTGCCAGCAGTGACACCGCGGGAGAGGGGACCGGGGAGCTGTTTTTT
TRBV5-5,TRBJ2-7,few,-,CASSPDRFYEQYF,TGTGCCAGCAGCCCGGACCGATTCTACGAGCAGTACTTC
TRBV5-6,TRBJ2-5,-,TRBD2,CASSSLLAGGQETQYF,TGTGCCAGCAGCTCATTGCTAGCGGGAGGACAAGAGACCCAGTACTTC
TRBV11-2,TRBJ2-4,many,-,CASSSIRSAKNIQYF,TGTGCCAGCAGCTCAATTAGGTCAGCCAAAAACATTCAGTACTTC
TRBV18,TRBJ2-4,few,-,CASSPPGALAKNIQYF,TGTGCCAGCTCACCACCCGGGGCCTTAGCCAAAAACATTCAGTACTTC
TRBV7-9,TRBJ2-3,many,TRBD1,CASSSEVGTGDFWADTQYF,TGTGCCAGCAGCTCCGAGGTGGGGACAGGGGATTTTTGGGCAGATACGCAGTATTTT
TRBV6-1,TRBJ2-1,-,-,CASSRVSGEQFF,TGTGCCAGCAGTCGGGTTTCGGGTGAGCAGTTCTTC